One and the same sample provided the 22 T cell receptor beta chains below, sequenced in a study of blood T cell repertoires in COVID-19. Using immunoSEQ multiplex PCR, the repertoire was profiled, and TCRdb retains in-frame clones only, with some absent. The sample comprises fewer than 300,000 clones, 70% to 85% of which are singletons, and around 3.4% rests with the top ten. The sample taken for sequencing was peripheral blood. The receptors come from a woman aged 80 or over with acute or convalescent COVID-19.

The rearrangement links TRBV19 to TRBJ2-1; 9 bases line up with TRBD2. V shed 6 bases, J shed 5 bases, and the junction held 11 bases outside the gene matches. Per germline, CDR1 LNHDA and CDR2 SQIVND (reference sequence). The CDR3 runs 16 residues. This CDR3 is CASSRGGTSSHNEQFF. The CDR3 nucleotides read TGTGCCAGTAGCCGGGGAGGGACTAGCAGTCACAATGAGCAGTTCTTC.

V is TRBV2 and J is TRBJ1-1; D is undetermined. V lost 0 bases and J lost 4, with 6 bases in between. The V gene's germline CDR1 is SNHLY and CDR2 FYNNEI. CDR3 length equals 13 residues. CDR3 amino acids: CASSEARSTEAFF. The CDR3 DNA follows: TGTGCCAGCAGTGAAGCGCGATCCACTGAAGCTTTCTTT. The entire variable domain, with the rest obtained from reference TRBV2 and TRBJ1-1, is as follows: EPEVTQTPSHQVTQMGQEVILRCVPISNHLYFYWYRQILGQKVEFLVSFYNNEISEKSEIFDDQFSVERPDGSNFTLKIRSTKLEDSAMYFCASSEARSTEAFFGQGTRLTVV.

The chain uses TRBV19 and TRBJ2-3; 11 nucleotides align to TRBD1. J lost 6 bases, V lost 6 bases, and 2 bases had no gene match. Looked up from germline, CDR1 is LNHDA and CDR2 is SQIVND (reference sequence). CDR3 length: 13 amino acids. Here the CDR3 reads CASRDRGRDTQYF. The CDR3 nucleotides are TGTGCCAGTAGGGACAGGGGGCGCGATACGCAGTATTTT.

V is TRBV4-1 and J is TRBJ1-2; D is ambiguous. V lost 7 bases and J lost 0, with 21 bases in between. Per the germline V gene, CDR1 is MGHRA and CDR2 is YSYEKL. The CDR3 runs to 17 residues. For the CDR3, the DNA is TGCGCCAGCACCCTCTTCCCCCCCTTCCTAGCTAACTATGGCTACACCTTC. Its protein is CASTLFPPFLANYGYTF.

The chain carries TRBV15 and TRBJ2-3, with TRBD1 identical over 10 bases. The CDR3 has 14 amino acids. CDR1 is LNHNV, CDR2 YYDKDF, per germline (reference sequence). V shed 3 bases, J shed 5 bases, and the junction held 2 bases outside the gene matches. The CDR3 loop is CATSRDRGLDTQYF. The CDR3 DNA reads TGTGCCACCAGCAGGGACAGGGGGTTAGATACGCAGTATTTT.

Worth noting for this clone: Additional DNA sequences in this sample encode the identical CDR3. The chain combines TRBV6-5 with TRBJ1-1; possibly TRBD1 for D (6 bases). The V end was cut by 0 bases, the J end by 1 base, with 6 bases between. Germline V gene sequence: CDR1 MNHEY, CDR2 SVGAGI. This CDR3 is 14 amino acids long. CDR3 DNA: TGTGCCAGCAGTTACTCGACAGGGAACACTGAAGCTTTCTTT. Residues: CASSYSTGNTEAFF.

This clone occurred a few times. The rearrangement uses TRBV6-2 or TRBV6-3 and TRBJ1-5, with 7 bases aligning to TRBD1. The CDR3 totals 15 residues. Germline CDR1 MNHEY, CDR2 SVGEGT. The V gene end was trimmed by 6 bases and the J gene end by 6 bases; junction bases not matched to a gene: 11. The CDR3: CASSPRRGLSQPQHF. The DNA of the CDR3 is TGTGCCAGCAGCCCTAGGAGGGGGCTAAGTCAGCCCCAGCATTTT.

V and J are TRBV11-2 and TRBJ2-2; D perhaps matches TRBD1 (6 bases). CDR1 and CDR2 from the germline V gene are SGHAT and FQNNGV. V was pared by 0 bases and J by 5 bases, with 10 bases between. CDR3 length: 15 residues. The CDR3 DNA reads as TGTGCCAGCAGCTTAGATCTCAGGGGAACCGGGGAGCTGTTTTTT. This gives the protein CASSLDLRGTGELFF.

V is TRBV7-9 and J is TRBJ1-5; 8 bases align to TRBD1. V was pared by 6 bases and J by 2 bases, with 3 bases of the junction left unmatched. CDR1 is SEHNR, CDR2 FQNEAQ, per germline (reference sequence). The CDR3 loop spans 14 amino acids. The CDR3 nucleotides read TGTGCCAGCAGTTCGACAGGGGGCAATCAGCCCCAGCATTTT. This encodes CASSSTGGNQPQHF.

Only a few counts were recorded for this clone. The J gene is TRBJ1-1, the V gene TRBV19; 7 positions agree with TRBD1. CDR1 and CDR2 from the germline V gene are LNHDA and SQIVND (reference sequence). The V segment lost 3 bases and the J segment 1 base; nucleotides outside the gene matches: 8. The CDR3 runs 16 residues. In DNA form, the CDR3 reads TGTGCCAGTAGTATCAACATCCGGGACAGGAACACTGAAGCTTTCTTT. Amino acid sequence: CASSINIRDRNTEAFF.

The J gene is TRBJ1-2, the V gene TRBV6-5; TRBD1 matches 8 bases. Germline V gene sequence: CDR1 MNHEY, CDR2 SVGAGI. The CDR3 has 15 residues. Unmatched junction bases numbered 10, after V lost 6 bases and J lost 4 bases. The CDR3 region has the DNA TGTGCCAGCAGACAAACCGGGACAGGCACCTATGGCTACACCTTC. Translated: CASRQTGTGTYGYTF.

The chain has TRBV7-8 and TRBJ2-3; TRBD2 matches at 12 bases. Losses at the gene ends were 3 bases for V and 3 bases for J; bases not matched to a gene: 4. The CDR3 is 16 amino acids. CDR1 and CDR2 from the germline V gene are SGHVS and FQNEAQ. The CDR3 spells CASSFLAGGHTDTQYF. The CDR3 DNA reads as TGTGCCAGCAGCTTTCTAGCGGGGGGGCATACAGATACGCAGTATTTT.

The CDR3 nucleotides are TGTGCCAGCAGCCCTCTAACCGGGACTAGCGGGGGGGCCCAAGAGACCCAGTACTTC. Protein product: CASSPLTGTSGGAQETQYF. The rearrangement links TRBV3-1 (or the pseudogene TRBV3-2) to TRBJ2-5, with TRBD2 matching 16 bases. The CDR3 runs to 19 residues. Germline CDR1 is LGHDT and CDR2 is YNNKEL (reference sequence). Germline trimming cut 4 bases from V and 1 base from J; bases unmatched to any gene: 9.

V gene TRBV5-1 combines with J gene TRBJ2-2; TRBD1 might be the D (5 bases). Germline values: CDR1 SGHRS, CDR2 YFSETQ. CDR3 size: 13 residues. Trimming pared 4 bases from V and 6 bases from J, leaving 10 bases between. The CDR3 protein is CASSQDIPGELFF. CDR3 sequence (DNA): TGCGCCAGCAGCCAGGACATCCCCGGGGAGCTGTTTTTT.

This clone was seen a few times. The V and J genes are TRBV29-1 and TRBJ2-7; weak D call: TRBD1 (5 bases). This CDR3 is built from 12 residues. The germline gives CDR1 SQVTM, CDR2 ANQGSEA. V was pared by 6 bases and J by 7 bases, with 16 bases between. The CDR3 DNA is TGCAGCGTCGATGACAGTTCTCGAGAGCAGTACTTC. As protein: CSVDDSSREQYF.

This chain connects TRBV7-2 to TRBJ2-7, with 10 bases lining up with TRBD1. The V gene end was trimmed by 4 bases and the J gene end by 1 base; junction bases not matched to a gene: 13. CDR1 and CDR2 (germline): SGHTA, FQGNSA. The CDR3 consists of 18 residues. CDR3 sequence (DNA): TGTGCCAGCAGCTCAAAAATTCCCGGGACAGGGGTTTCCTACGAGCAGTACTTC. The encoded protein is CASSSKIPGTGVSYEQYF.

This chain joins TRBV7-2 and TRBJ2-2; the match to TRBD1 covers 7 bases. Germline loops: CDR1 SGHTA, CDR2 FQGNSA. The CDR3 has 15 amino acids. Germline trimming cut 1 base from V and 5 bases from J; bases unmatched to any gene: 4. The CDR3 nucleotides are TGTGCCAGCAGCTTAGGAGGGGGCCGGACCGGGGAGCTGTTTTTT. Translation: CASSLGGGRTGELFF.

This clone was counted a few times. The V gene is TRBV5-4, the J gene TRBJ2-1; tentatively, D is TRBD2 (5 bases). With 3 bases removed from V and 5 bases from J, the gap between germline ends came to 9 bases. The germline CDR1 and CDR2 sequences are SGHNT and YYREEE (reference sequence). The CDR3 contains 13 residues. This CDR3 is CASSSTNNNEQFF. For the CDR3, the DNA is TGTGCCAGCAGCTCGACTAACAACAATGAGCAGTTCTTC.

This clone was observed a few times. The chain is built from TRBV19 and TRBJ2-7, with D uncertain. Germline values: CDR1 LNHDA, CDR2 SQIVND (reference sequence). V was clipped by 6 bases and J by 4 bases, with 10 bases between them. The CDR3 has 12 amino acids. The CDR3 sequence: CASRTPGYEQYF. DNA for the CDR3: TGTGCCAGTAGAACCCCCGGGTACGAGCAGTACTTC.

The rearrangement uses TRBV5-6 and TRBJ1-2; the D gene is possibly TRBD1 (5 bases). Per the germline V gene, CDR1 is SGHDT and CDR2 is YYEEEE. Trimming took 3 bases from V and 0 from J, leaving 15 bases between them. The CDR3 runs to 16 residues. The CDR3 nucleotides are TGTGCCAGCAGCTGGAGGGGTCGGGGGACTAACTATGGCTACACCTTC. Translated, it gives CASSWRGRGTNYGYTF.

This clone was seen only a few times. V gene TRBV18 combines with J gene TRBJ1-1; 7 positions match TRBD1. Per germline, CDR1 KGHSH and CDR2 LQKENI. The ends lost 8 bases at V and 2 bases at J; junction bases unmatched: 2. The CDR3 sequence is 12 residues long. CDR3 DNA: TGTGCCAGCCGACAGGGTAACACTGAAGCTTTCTTT. Translation gives CASRQGNTEAFF.

The V call is TRBV11-2, the J call TRBJ2-5, with 13 bases fitting TRBD2. CDR1 and CDR2 from the germline V gene are SGHAT and FQNNGV. This CDR3 comprises 15 residues. Trimming cost V 4 bases and J 4 bases; bases outside gene matches: 3. The CDR3 sequence: CASSYGTSGTETQYF. The DNA of the CDR3 is TGTGCCAGCAGCTATGGGACTAGCGGGACAGAGACCCAGTACTTC.